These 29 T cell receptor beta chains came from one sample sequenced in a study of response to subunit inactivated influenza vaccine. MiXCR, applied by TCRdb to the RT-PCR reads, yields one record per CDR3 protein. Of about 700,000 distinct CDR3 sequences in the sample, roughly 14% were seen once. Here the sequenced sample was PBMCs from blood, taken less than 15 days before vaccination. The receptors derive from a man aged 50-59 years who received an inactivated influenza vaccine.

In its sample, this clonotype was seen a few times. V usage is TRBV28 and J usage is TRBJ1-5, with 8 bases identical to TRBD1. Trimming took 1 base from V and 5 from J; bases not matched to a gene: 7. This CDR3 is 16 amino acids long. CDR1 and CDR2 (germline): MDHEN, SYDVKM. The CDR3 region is CASSLSPRGQDQPQHF. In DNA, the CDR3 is TGTGCCAGCAGTTTATCCCCCAGGGGGCAGGATCAGCCCCAGCATTTT.

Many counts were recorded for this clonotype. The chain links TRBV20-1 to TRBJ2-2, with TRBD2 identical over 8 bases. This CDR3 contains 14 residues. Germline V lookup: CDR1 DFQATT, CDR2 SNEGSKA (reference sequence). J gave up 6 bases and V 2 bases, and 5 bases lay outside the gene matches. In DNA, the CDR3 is TGCAGTGCTAGACCGGGAGGGGGGTCCGGGGAGCTGTTTTTT. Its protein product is CSARPGGGSGELFF.

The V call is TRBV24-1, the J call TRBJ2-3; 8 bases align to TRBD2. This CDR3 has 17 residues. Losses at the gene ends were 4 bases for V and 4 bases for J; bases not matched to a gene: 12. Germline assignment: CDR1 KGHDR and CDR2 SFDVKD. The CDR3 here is CATSDPPGSGGSDTQYF. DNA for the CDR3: TGTGCCACCAGTGACCCGCCCGGGAGCGGGGGTTCAGATACGCAGTATTTT.

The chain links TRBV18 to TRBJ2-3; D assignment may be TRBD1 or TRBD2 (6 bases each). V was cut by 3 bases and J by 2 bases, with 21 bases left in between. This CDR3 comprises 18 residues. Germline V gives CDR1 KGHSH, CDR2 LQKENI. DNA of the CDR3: TGTGCCAGCTCACCTGCAATGGGGGCGGGACTTATCACAGATACGCAGTATTTT. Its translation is CASSPAMGAGLITDTQYF.

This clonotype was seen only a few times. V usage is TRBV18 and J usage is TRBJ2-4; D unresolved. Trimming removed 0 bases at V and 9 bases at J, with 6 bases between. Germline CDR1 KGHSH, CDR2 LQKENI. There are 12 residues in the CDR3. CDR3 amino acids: CASSPPSGIQYF. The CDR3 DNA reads TGTGCCAGCTCACCACCGAGTGGCATTCAGTACTTC.

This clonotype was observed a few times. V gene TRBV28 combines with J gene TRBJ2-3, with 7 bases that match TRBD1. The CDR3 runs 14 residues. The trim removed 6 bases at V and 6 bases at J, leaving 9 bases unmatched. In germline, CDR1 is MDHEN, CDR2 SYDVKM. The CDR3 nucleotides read TGTGCCAGCAGACCGCCGACAGGGTACGATACGCAGTATTTT. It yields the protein CASRPPTGYDTQYF.

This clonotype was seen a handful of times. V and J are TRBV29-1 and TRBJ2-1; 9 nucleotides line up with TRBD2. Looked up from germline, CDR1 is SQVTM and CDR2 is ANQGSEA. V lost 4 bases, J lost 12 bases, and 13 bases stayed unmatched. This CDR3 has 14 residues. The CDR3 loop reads CSVAGTSLSEGQFF. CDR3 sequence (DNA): TGCAGCGTTGCAGGGACTAGCCTTTCCGAGGGGCAGTTCTTC.

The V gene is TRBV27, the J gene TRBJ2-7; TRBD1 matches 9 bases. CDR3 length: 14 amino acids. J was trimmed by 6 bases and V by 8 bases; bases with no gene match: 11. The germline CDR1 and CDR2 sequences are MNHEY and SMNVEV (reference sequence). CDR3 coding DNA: TGTGCCAGCGCCATAGGGACAGGGCCCTTCGAGCAGTACTTC. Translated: CASAIGTGPFEQYF.

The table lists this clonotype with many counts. CDR3 protein: CSVMDRVPETQYF. CDR3 nucleotide sequence: TGCAGCGTAATGGACAGGGTCCCAGAGACCCAGTACTTC. The genes are TRBV29-1 and TRBJ2-5; 8 nucleotides agree with TRBD1. The V segment lost 6 bases and the J segment 4 bases; nucleotides outside the gene matches: 7. There are 13 residues in the CDR3. Germline V gene data show CDR1 as SQVTM and CDR2 as ANQGSEA.

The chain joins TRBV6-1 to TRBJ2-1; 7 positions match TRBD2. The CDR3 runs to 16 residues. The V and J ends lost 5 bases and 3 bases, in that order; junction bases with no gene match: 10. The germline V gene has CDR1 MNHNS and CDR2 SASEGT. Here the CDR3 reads CASSPLAGVSYNEQFF. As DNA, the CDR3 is TGTGCCAGCAGTCCATTGGCGGGAGTAAGCTACAATGAGCAGTTCTTC.

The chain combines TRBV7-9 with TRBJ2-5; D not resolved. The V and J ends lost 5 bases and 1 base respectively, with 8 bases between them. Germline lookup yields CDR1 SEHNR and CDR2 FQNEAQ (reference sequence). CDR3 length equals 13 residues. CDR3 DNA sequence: TGTGCCAGCAGCCAGAAGGCCCAAGAGACCCAGTACTTC. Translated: CASSQKAQETQYF.

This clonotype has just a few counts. The CDR3 region has the DNA TGTGCCAGCACTAGCATAACGGACACCTACGAGCAGTACTTC. It codes for CASTSITDTYEQYF. The rearrangement uses TRBV6-2 or TRBV6-3 and TRBJ2-7; D possibly matches TRBD1 or TRBD2 (5 bases each). The CDR3 is made up of 14 amino acids. Trimming removed 7 bases from V and 2 bases from J, with 15 bases in between. Germline V gene sequence: CDR1 MNHEY, CDR2 SVGEGT.

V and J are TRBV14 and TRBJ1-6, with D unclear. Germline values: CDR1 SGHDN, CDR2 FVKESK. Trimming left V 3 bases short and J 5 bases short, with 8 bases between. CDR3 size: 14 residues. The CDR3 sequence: CASSHNRHNSPLHF. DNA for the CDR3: TGTGCCAGCAGCCATAACAGACATAATTCACCCCTCCACTTT.

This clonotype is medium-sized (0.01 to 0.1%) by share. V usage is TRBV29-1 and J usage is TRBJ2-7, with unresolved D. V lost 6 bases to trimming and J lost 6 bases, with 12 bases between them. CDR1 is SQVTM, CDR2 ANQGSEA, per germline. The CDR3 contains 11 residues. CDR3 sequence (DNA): TGCAGCGTAGCAGAACACCGCGAGCAGTACTTC. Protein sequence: CSVAEHREQYF.

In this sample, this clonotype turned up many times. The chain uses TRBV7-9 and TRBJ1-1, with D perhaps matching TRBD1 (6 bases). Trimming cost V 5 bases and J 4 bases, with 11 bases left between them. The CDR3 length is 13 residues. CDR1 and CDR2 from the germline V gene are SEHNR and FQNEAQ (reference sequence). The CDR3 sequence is CASSPRGGTEAFF. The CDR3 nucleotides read TGTGCCAGCAGCCCCAGAGGGGGCACTGAAGCTTTCTTT.

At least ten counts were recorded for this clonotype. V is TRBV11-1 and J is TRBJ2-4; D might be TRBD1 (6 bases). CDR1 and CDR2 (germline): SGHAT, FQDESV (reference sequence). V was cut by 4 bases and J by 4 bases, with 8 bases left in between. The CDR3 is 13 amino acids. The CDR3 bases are TGTGCCAGCAGCTCGGACAGAAAAAACATTCAGTACTTC. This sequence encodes CASSSDRKNIQYF.

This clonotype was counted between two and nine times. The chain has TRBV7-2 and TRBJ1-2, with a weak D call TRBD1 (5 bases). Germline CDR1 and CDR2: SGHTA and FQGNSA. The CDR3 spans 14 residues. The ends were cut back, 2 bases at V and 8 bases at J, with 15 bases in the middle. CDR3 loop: CASSLFREAEGYTF. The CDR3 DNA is TGTGCCAGCAGCTTATTCAGGGAGGCGGAGGGCTACACCTTC.

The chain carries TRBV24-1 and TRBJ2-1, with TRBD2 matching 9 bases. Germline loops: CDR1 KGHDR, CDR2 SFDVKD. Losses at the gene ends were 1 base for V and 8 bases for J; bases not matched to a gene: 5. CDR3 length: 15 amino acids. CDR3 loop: CATSDFGTSTDEQFF. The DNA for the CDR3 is TGTGCCACCAGTGATTTTGGGACTAGCACTGATGAGCAGTTCTTC.

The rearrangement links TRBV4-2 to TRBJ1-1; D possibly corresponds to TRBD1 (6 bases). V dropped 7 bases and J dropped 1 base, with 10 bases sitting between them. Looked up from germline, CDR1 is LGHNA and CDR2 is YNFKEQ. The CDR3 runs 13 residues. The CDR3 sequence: CASTPQGNTEAFF. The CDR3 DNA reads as TGTGCCAGCACCCCACAGGGGAACACTGAAGCTTTCTTT.

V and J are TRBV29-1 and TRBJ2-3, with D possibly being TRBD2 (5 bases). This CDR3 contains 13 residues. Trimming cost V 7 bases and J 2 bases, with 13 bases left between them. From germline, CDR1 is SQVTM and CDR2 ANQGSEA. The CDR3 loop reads CSAERFSTDTQYF. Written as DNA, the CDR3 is TGCAGCGCCGAGCGGTTTTCCACAGATACGCAGTATTTT.

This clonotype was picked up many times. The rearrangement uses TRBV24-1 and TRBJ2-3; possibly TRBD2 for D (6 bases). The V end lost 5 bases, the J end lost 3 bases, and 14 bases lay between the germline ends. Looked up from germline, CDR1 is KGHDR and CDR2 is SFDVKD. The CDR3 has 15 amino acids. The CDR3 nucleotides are TGTGCCACCAGTGCCGCGGGACGATTGACAGATACGCAGTATTTT. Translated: CATSAAGRLTDTQYF.

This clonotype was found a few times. As DNA, the CDR3 is TGTGCCAGCAGCGATTACATGCGTCTCTACTACAATGAGCAGTTCTTC. This gives the protein CASSDYMRLYYNEQFF. J is TRBJ2-1 and V is TRBV5-4; D unresolved. The CDR3 runs 16 residues. Germline V CDR1 and CDR2: SGHNT, YYREEE (reference sequence). The ends were cut back, 4 bases at V and 3 bases at J, with 17 bases in the middle.

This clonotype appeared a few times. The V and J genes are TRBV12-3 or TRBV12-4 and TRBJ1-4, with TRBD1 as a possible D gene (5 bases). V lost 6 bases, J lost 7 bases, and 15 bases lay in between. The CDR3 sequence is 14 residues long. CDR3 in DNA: TGTGCCAGCAGCCTAGGGACCGCGCTTGAAAAACTGTTTTTT. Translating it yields CASSLGTALEKLFF.

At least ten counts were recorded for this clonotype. The CDR3 DNA is TGTGCCAGCAGACCAACTAGCGGGGAGTACAATGAGCAGTTCTTC. Protein product: CASRPTSGEYNEQFF. The J gene is TRBJ2-1, the V gene TRBV6-1, with TRBD2 matching over 10 bases. The V gene's germline CDR1 is MNHNS and CDR2 SASEGT. V trimming: 6 bases; J trimming: 4 bases; junction bases outside the gene matches: 6. The CDR3 length is 15 residues.

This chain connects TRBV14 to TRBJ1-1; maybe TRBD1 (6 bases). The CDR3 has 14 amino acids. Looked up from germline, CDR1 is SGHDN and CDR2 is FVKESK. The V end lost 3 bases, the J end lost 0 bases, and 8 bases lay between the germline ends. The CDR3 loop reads CASSHRGVNTEAFF. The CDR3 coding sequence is TGTGCCAGCAGCCATAGGGGGGTGAACACTGAAGCTTTCTTT.

The CDR3 nucleotides are TGCGCCAGCAATATGGGACAGGGTCCCTACGAGCAGTACTTC. Protein product: CASNMGQGPYEQYF. The chain employs TRBV5-1 and TRBJ2-7, with TRBD1 identical over 9 bases. CDR1 is SGHRS, CDR2 YFSETQ, per germline. Germline trimming cut 6 bases from V and 2 bases from J; bases unmatched to any gene: 6. This CDR3 has 14 residues.

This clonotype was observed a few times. CDR3 sequence reads: CASSYGGESYNEQFF. CDR3 coding DNA: TGTGCCAGCAGTTATGGGGGAGAATCCTACAATGAGCAGTTCTTC. The chain combines TRBV6-5 with TRBJ2-1, with D possibly being TRBD1 or TRBD2 (5 bases each). Trimming removed 3 bases from V and 1 base from J, with 10 bases in between. Germline values: CDR1 MNHEY, CDR2 SVGAGI. The CDR3 runs to 15 residues.

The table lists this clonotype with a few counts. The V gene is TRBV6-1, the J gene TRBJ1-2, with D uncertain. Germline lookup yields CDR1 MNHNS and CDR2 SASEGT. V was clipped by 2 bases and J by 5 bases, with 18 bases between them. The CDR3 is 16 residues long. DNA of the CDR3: TGTGCCAGCAGTGAAAGCGCAGGAACCCCTTGGTATGGCTACACCTTC. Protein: CASSESAGTPWYGYTF.

CDR3 residues: CASSRGLAGGYEQFF. CDR3 nucleotide sequence: TGTGCCAGCAGCCGGGGACTAGCGGGGGGCTATGAGCAGTTCTTC. This sequence joins TRBV14 and TRBJ2-1; 15 bases align to TRBD2. The CDR3 is 15 residues long. The germline V gene encodes CDR1 SGHDN and CDR2 FVKESK. Germline trimming cut 4 bases from V and 8 bases from J; bases unmatched to any gene: 3. The full variable domain, in which reference TRBV14 and TRBJ2-1 provide the parts outside the CDR3, is EAGVTQFPSHSVIEKGQTVTLRCDPISGHDNLYWYRRVMGKEIKFLLHFVKESKQDESGMPNNRFLAERTGGTYSTLKVQPAELEDSGVYFCASSRGLAGGYEQFFGPGTRLTVL.